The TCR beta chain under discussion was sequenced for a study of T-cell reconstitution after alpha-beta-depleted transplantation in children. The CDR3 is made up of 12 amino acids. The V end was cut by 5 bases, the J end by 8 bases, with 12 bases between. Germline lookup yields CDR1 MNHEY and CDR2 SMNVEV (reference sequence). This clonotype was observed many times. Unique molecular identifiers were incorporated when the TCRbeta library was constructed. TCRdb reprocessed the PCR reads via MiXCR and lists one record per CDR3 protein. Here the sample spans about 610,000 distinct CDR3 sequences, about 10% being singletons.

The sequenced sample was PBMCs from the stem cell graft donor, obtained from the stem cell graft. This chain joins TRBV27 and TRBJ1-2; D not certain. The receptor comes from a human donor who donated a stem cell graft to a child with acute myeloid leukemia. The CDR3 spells CASSSRVGGYTF. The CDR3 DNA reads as TGTGCCAGCAGTAGCAGAGTGGGAGGCTACACCTTC.